The rows below give T cell receptor beta chains drawn from one sample of a study of CD8+ T cells in alopecia areata. Sequencing was performed with immunoSEQ multiplex PCR; in TCRdb, only in-frame clones are kept and a portion is missing. Altogether about 200,000 clones are present, roughly 50% being singletons, with the ten largest covering nearly 5%. The sample comprised CD8+ T cells sorted from blood. The receptor source for this set is a human donor in good health. Each CDR3 is given with its conserved first and last residue. The D gene is left open where the match is weak. Some rows mark clone size as missing; the rest say once, few, many or name a class of expanded clone.

TRBJ2-1 | few | NA | TRBV7-9 | CASSSRGRDEQFF | TGTGCCAGCAGCTCAAGGGGAAGGGATGAGCAGTTCTTC
TRBJ2-3 | NA | NA | TRBV30 | CAWSRNADTDTQYF | TGTGCCTGGAGCAGAAACGCTGACACAGATACGCAGTATTTT
TRBJ1-2 | NA | NA | TRBV30 | CAWSDQGHYGYTF | TGTGCCTGGAGTGATCAGGGCCACTATGGCTACACCTTC
TRBJ2-1 | many | NA | TRBV19 | CASSWGLNEQFF | TGTGCCAGTAGTTGGGGGTTGAATGAGCAGTTCTTC
TRBJ1-2 | NA | TRBD1 | TRBV29-1 | CSVVDRDRGYGYTF | TGCAGCGTTGTCGATCGTGACAGGGGTTACGGCTACACCTTC
TRBJ1-1 | NA | NA | TRBV5-1 | CASSLRSNTEAFF | TGCGCCAGCAGCTTGAGGTCGAACACTGAAGCTTTCTTT
TRBJ2-4 | NA | NA | TRBV5-4 | CASSLSEDRIQYF | TGTGCCAGCAGCTTGTCGGAGGACCGTATTCAGTACTTC
TRBJ1-6 | few | NA | TRBV23-1 | CASCVPSTSYNSPLHF | TGCGCCAGCTGTGTCCCGTCTACCTCCTATAATTCACCCCTCCACTTT
TRBJ2-2 | few | TRBD1 | TRBV7-2 | CASSLLGQGTGELFF | TGTGCCAGCAGCTTACTAGGACAGGGGACCGGGGAGCTGTTTTTT
TRBJ2-7 | NA | NA | TRBV19 | CASSWGLVAYEQYF | TGTGCCAGTAGTTGGGGATTGGTGGCCTACGAGCAGTACTTC